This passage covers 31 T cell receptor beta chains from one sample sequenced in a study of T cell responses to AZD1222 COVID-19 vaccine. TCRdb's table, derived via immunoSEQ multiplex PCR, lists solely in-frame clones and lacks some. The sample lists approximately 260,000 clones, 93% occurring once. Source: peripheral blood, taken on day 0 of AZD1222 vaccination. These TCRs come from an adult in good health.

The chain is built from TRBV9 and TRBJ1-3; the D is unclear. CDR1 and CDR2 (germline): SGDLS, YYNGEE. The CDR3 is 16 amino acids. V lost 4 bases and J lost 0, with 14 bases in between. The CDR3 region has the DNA TGTGCCAGCAGCACCAGCGGCGCCCTCTCTGGAAACACCATATATTTT. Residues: CASSTSGALSGNTIYF.

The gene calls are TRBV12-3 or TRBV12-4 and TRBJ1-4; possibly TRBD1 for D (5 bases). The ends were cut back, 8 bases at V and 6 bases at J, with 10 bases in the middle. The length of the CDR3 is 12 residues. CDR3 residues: CASGVGHEKLFF. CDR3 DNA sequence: TGTGCCAGCGGGGTGGGGCATGAAAAACTGTTTTTT.

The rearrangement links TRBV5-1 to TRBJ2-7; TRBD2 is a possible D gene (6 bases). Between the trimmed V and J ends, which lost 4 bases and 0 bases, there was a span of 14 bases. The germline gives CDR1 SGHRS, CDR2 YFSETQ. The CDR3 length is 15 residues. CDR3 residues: CASSAGGTGSYEQYF. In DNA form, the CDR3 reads TGCGCCAGCAGCGCCGGAGGGACGGGCTCCTACGAGCAGTACTTC.

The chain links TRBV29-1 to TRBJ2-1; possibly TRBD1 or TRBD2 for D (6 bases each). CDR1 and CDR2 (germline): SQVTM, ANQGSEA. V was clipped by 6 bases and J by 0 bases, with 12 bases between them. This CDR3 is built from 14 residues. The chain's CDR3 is CSVQGGSSYNEQFF. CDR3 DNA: TGCAGCGTCCAAGGGGGGAGCTCCTACAATGAGCAGTTCTTC.

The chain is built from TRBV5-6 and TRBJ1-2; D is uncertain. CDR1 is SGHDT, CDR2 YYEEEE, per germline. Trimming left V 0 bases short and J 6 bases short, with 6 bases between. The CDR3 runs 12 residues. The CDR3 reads CASSLGEDGYTF. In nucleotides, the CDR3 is TGTGCCAGCAGCTTGGGGGAGGATGGCTACACCTTC. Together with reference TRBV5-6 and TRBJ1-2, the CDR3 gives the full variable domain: DAGVTQSPTHLIKTRGQQVTLRCSPKSGHDTVSWYQQALGQGPQFIFQYYEEEERQRGNFPDRFSGHQFPNYSSELNVNALLLGDSALYLCASSLGEDGYTFGSGTRLTVV.

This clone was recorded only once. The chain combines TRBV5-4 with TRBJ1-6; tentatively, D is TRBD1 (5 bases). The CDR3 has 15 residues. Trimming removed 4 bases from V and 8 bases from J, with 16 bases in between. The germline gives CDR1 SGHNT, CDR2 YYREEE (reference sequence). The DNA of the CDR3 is TGTGCCAGCAGCACCAAGAGGGGAATTGATTCACCCCTCCACTTT. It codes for CASSTKRGIDSPLHF.

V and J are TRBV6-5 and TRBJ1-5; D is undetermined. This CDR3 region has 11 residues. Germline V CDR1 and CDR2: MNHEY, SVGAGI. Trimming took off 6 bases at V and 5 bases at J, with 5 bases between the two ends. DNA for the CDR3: TGTGCCAGCAGGGGATATCAGCCCCAGCATTTT. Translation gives CASRGYQPQHF.

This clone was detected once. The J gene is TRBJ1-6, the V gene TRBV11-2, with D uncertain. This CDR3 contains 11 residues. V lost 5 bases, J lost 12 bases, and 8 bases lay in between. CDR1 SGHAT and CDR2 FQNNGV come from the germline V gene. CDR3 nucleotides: TGTGCCAGCAGCCCCCCGAAACCCCTCCACTTT. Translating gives CASSPPKPLHF.

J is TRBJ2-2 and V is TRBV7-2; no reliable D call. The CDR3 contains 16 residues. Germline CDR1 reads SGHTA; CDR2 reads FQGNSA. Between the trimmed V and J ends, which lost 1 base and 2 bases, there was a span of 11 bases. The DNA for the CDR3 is TGTGCCAGCAGCTTAGGCTCAGGCCCCAACACCGGGGAGCTGTTTTTT. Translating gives CASSLGSGPNTGELFF. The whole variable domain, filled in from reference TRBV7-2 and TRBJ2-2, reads GAGVSQSPSNKVTEKGKDVELRCDPISGHTALYWYRQSLGQGLEFLIYFQGNSAPDKSGLPSDRFSAERTGGSVSTLTIQRTQQEDSAVYLCASSLGSGPNTGELFFGEGSRLTVL.

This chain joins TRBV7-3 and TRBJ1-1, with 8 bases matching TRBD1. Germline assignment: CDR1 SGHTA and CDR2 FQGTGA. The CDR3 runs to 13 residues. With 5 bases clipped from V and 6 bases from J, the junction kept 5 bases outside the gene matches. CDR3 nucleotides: TGTGCCAGCAGCCAGCAGGGGGCCGCTGAAGCTTTCTTT. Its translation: CASSQQGAAEAFF.

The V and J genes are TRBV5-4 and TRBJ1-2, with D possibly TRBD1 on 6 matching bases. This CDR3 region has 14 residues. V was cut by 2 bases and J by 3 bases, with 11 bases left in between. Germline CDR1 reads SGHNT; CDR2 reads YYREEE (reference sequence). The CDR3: CASSLTGIDYGYTF. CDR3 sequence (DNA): TGTGCCAGCAGCTTAACAGGGATCGACTATGGCTACACCTTC.

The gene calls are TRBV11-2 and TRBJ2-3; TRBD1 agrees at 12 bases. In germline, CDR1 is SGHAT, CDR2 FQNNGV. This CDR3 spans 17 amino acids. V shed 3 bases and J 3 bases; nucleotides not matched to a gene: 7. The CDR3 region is CASSFARDRGLTDTQYF. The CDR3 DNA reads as TGTGCCAGCAGCTTCGCAAGGGACAGGGGGCTGACAGATACGCAGTATTTT.

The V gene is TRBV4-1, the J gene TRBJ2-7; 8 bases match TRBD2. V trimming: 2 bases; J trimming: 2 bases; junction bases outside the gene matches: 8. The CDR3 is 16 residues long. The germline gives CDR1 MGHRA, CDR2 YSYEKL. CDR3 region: CASSQLGLAGPYEQYF. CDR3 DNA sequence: TGCGCCAGCAGCCAATTAGGACTAGCCGGACCCTACGAGCAGTACTTC.

The CDR3 sequence: CASSPTGESNEQYF. For the CDR3, the DNA is TGTGCCAGCAGCCCGACAGGGGAGAGTAACGAGCAGTACTTC. The chain couples TRBV7-3 to TRBJ2-7; TRBD1 matches 8 bases. With 5 bases clipped from V and 5 bases from J, the junction kept 8 bases outside the gene matches. CDR3 size: 14 residues. Per germline, CDR1 SGHTA and CDR2 FQGTGA.

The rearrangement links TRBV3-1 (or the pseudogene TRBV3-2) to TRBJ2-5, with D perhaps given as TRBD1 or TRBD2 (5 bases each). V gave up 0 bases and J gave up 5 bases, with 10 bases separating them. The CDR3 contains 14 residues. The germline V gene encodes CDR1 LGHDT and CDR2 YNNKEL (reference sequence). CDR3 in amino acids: CASSQEGRTETQYF. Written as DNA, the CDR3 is TGTGCCAGCAGCCAAGAGGGACGGACGGAGACCCAGTACTTC.

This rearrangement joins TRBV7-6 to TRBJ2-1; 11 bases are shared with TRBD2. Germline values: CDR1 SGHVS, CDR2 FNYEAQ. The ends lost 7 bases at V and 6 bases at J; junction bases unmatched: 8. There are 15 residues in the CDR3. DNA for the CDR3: TGTGCCAGCACCAAAATAGCGGGAGGGCCCAATGAGCAGTTCTTC. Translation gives CASTKIAGGPNEQFF.

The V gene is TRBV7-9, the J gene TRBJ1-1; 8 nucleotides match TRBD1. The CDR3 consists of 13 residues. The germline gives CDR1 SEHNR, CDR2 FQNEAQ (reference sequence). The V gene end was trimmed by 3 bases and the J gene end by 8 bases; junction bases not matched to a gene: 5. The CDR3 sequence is CASSFDRGVEAFF. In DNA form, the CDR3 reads TGTGCCAGCAGCTTCGACAGGGGCGTCGAAGCTTTCTTT.

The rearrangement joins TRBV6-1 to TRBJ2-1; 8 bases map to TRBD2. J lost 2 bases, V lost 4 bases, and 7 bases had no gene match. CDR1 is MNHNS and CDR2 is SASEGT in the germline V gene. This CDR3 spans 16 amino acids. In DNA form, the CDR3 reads TGTGCCAGCAGTGGCTTGAAGCGGGAGACCTACAATGAGCAGTTCTTC. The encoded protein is CASSGLKRETYNEQFF.

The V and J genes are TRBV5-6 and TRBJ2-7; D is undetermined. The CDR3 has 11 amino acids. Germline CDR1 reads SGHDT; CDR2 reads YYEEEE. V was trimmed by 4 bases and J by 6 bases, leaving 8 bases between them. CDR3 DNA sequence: TGTGCCAGCAGCCGTTCTGCCGAGCAGTACTTC. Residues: CASSRSAEQYF.

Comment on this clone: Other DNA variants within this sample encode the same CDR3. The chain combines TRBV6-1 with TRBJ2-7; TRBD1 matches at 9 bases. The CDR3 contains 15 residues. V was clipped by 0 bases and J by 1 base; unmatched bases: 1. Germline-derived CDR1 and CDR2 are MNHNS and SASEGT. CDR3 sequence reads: CASSEAGTGSYEQYF. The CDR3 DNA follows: TGTGCCAGCAGTGAAGCCGGGACAGGGTCCTACGAGCAGTACTTC.

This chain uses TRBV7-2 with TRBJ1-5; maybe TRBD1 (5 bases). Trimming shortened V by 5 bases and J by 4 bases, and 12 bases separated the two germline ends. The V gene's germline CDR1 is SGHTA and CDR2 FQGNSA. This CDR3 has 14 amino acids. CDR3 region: CASSRDLGNQPQHF. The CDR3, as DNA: TGTGCCAGCAGCCGGGACCTTGGGAATCAGCCCCAGCATTTT.

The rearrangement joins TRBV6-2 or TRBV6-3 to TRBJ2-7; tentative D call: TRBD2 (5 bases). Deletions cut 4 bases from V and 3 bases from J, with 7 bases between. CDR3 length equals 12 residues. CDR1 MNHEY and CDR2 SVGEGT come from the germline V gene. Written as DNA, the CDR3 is TGTGCCAGCAGTTTAGGACTCTACGAGCAGTACTTC. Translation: CASSLGLYEQYF.

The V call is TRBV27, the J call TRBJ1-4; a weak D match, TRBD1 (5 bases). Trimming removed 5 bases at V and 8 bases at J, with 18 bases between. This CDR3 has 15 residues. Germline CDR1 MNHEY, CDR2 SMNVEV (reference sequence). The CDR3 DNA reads TGTGCCAGCAGTCTTACGGCGGGGGGAGGAGAAAAACTGTTTTTT. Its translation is CASSLTAGGGEKLFF.

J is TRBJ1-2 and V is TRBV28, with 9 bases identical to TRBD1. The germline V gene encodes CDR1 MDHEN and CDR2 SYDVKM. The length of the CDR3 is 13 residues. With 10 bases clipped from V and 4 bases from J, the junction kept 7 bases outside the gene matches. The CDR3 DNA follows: TGTGCCATTCTGAGGGACAGGGCCTATGGCTACACCTTC. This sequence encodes CAILRDRAYGYTF.

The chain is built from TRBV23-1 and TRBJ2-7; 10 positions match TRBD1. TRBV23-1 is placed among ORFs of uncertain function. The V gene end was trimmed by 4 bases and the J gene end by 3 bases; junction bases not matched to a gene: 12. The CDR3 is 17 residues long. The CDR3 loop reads CASSPQVRTGGFYEQYF. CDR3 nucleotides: TGCGCCAGCAGTCCGCAGGTCCGGACAGGGGGATTCTACGAGCAGTACTTC.

The CDR3 DNA sequence: TGTGCCAGCAATACTCACCGGGACCTTAGGAATGGCTACACCTTC. This codes for CASNTHRDLRNGYTF. The chain has TRBV6-5 and TRBJ1-2; tentatively, D is TRBD1 (5 bases). Deletions cut 7 bases from V and 6 bases from J, with 21 bases between. This CDR3 region has 15 residues. Germline V CDR1 and CDR2: MNHEY, SVGAGI.

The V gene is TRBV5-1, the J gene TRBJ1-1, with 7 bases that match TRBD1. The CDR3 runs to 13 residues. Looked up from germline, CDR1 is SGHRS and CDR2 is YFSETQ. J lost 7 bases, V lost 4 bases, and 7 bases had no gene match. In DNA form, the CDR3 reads TGCGCCAGCAGCGCGACAGGGTCGGGTGAAGCTTTCTTT. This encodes CASSATGSGEAFF.

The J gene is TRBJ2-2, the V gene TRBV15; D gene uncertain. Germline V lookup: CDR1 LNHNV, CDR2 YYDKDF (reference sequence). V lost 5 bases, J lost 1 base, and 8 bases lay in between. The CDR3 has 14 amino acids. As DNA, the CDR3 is TGTGCCACCAGCGTCCGAATGAACACCGGGGAGCTGTTTTTT. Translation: CATSVRMNTGELFF.

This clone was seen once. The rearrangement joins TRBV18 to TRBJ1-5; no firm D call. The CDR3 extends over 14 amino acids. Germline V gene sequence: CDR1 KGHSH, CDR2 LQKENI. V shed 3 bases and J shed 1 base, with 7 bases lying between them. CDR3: CASSPAISNQPQHF. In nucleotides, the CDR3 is TGTGCCAGCTCACCCGCCATAAGCAATCAGCCCCAGCATTTT.

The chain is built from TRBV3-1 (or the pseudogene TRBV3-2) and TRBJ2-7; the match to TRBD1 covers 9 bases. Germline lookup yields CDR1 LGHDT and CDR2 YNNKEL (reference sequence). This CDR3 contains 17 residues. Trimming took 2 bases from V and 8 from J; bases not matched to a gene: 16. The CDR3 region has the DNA TGTGCCAGCAGCCAATACCCTCCGGGACAGGGCACCTTACAGCAGTACTTC. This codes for CASSQYPPGQGTLQQYF.

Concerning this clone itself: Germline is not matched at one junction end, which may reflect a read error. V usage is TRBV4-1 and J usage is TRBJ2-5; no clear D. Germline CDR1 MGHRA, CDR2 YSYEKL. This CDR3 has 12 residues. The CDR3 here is CASSQDHETQYF. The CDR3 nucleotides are TGCGCCAGCAGCCAAGACCACGAGACCCAGTACTTC.